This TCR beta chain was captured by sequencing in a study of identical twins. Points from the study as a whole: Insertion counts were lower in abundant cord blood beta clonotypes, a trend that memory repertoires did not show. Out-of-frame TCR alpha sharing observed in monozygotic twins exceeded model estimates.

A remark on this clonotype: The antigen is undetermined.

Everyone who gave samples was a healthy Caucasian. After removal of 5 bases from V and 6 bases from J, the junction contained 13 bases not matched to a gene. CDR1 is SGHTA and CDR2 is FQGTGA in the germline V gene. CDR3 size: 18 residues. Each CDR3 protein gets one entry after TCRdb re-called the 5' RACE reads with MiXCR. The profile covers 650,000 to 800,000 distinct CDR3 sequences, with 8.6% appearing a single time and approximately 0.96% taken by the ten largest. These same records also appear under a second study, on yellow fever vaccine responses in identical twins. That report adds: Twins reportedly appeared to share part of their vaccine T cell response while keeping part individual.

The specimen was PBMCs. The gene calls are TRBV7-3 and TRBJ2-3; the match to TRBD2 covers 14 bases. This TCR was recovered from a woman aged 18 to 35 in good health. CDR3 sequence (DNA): TGTGCCAGCAGCCCGACTAGCGGGGGGGTAGGGGGCGTGGATACGCAGTATTTT. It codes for CASSPTSGGVGGVDTQYF.